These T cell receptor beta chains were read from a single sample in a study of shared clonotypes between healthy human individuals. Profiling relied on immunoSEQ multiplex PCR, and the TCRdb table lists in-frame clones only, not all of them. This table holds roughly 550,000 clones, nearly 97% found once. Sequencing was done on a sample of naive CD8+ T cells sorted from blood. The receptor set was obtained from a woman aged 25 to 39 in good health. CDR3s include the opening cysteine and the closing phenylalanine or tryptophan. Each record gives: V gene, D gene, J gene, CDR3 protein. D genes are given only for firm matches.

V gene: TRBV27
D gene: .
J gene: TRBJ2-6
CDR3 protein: CASSLSTGANVLTF

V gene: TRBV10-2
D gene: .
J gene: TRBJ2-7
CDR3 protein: CASSPISYEQYF

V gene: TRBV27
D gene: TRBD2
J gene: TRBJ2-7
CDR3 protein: CASSVSGKPYEQYF

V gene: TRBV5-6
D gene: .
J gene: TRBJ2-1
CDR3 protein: CASSFGGVYNEQFF

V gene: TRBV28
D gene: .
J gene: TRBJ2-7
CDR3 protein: CASNVGGRGYEQYF

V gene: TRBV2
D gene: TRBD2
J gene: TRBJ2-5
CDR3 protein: CASSETTSGGKETQYF

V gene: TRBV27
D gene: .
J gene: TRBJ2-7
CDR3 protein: CASSPVGVSYEQYF

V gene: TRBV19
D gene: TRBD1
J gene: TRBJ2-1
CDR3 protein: CASSPGQGINEQFF

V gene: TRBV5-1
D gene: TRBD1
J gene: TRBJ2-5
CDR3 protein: CASSWMGQGAETQYF

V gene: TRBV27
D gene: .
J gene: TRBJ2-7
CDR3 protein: CASSLLAGRYEQYF

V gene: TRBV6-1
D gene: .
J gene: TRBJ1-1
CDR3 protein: CASREQPWANTEAFF

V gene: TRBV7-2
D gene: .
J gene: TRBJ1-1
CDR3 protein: CASSHAVGEDTEAFF

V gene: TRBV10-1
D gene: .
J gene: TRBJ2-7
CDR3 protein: CASSESRTQVYEQYF

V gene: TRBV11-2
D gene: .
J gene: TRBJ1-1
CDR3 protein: CASSLNPRSRLPEAFF

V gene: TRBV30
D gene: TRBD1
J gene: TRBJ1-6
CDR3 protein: CAWSGGQGASPLHF

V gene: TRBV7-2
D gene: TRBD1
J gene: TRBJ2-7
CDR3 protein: CASSLGGGQGSGEQYF

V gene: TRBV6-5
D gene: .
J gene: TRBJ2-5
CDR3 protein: CASSRGETQYF

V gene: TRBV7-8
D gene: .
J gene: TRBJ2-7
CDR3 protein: CASSSAGSYEQYF

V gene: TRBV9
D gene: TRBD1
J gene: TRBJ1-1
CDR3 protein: CASSQGGNTEAFF

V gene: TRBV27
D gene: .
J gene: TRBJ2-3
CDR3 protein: CASTEWGSSTDTQYF

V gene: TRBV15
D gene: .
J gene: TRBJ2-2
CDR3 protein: CATSRDRYTGELFF

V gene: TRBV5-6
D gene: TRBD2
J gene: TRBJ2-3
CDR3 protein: CASSLAGAPTDTQYF

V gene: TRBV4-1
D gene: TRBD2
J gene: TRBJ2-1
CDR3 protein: CASSQALIAGGLEQFF

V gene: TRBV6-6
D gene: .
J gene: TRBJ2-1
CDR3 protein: CASNSLGRYNEQFF

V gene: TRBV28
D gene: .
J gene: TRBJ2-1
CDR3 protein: CASSLYPHNEQFF

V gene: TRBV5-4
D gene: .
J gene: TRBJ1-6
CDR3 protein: CAVGKGNSPLHF